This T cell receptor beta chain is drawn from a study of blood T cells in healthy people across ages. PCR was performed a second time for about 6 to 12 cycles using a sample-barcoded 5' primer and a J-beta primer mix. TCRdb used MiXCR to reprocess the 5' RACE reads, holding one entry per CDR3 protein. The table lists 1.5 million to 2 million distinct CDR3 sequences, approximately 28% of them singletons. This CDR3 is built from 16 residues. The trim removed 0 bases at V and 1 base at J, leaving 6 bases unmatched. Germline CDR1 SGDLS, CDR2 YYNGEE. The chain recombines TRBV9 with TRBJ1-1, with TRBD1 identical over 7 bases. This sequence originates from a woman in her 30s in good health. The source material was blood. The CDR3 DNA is TGTGCCAGCAGCGTAGTGGCAGGGGGTACGAACACTGAAGCTTTCTTT. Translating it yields CASSVVAGGTNTEAFF.